The table lists the clone carrying this T cell receptor (beta chain) with a few counts. Its antigen is unknown. The data belong to a study of STAT5B mutations in CD4+ large granular lymphocyte leukemia. Overall study results and limits: Compared with healthy controls (2/35), patient top clones favored TRBV06 (8/27).

The CDR3 is 16 residues long. The ends lost 5 bases at V and 3 bases at J; junction bases unmatched: 11. CDR1 is SGHVS and CDR2 is FNYEAQ in the germline V gene. Using immunoSEQ multiplex PCR, the repertoire was profiled, and TCRdb retains in-frame clones only, with some absent. The data contain about 4,000 clones, about four fifths of them singletons. Depending on availability, patient cells were bead-separated fractions or unselected PBMC. The V call is TRBV7-6, the J call TRBJ2-7; 9 bases agree with TRBD1. Source material: PBMCs. This sequence was found in a man in his 70s with CD4+ T-cell large granular lymphocyte leukemia. The CDR3 sequence is CASSTSGTGTHYEQYF. The DNA for the CDR3 is TGTGCCAGCAGCACCAGCGGGACAGGGACCCACTACGAGCAGTACTTC.